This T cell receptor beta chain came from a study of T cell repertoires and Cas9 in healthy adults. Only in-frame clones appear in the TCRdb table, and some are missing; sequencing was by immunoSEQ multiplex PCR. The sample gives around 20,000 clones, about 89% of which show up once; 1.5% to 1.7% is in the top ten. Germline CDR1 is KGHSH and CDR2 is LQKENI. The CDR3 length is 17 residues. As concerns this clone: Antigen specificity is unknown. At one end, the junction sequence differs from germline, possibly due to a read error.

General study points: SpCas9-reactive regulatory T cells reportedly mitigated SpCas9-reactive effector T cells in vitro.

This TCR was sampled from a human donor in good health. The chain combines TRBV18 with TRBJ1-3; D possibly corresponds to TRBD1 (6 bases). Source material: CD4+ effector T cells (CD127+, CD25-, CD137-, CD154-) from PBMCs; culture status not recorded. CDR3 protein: CASAPGTGTRSGNTIYF. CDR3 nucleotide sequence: TGTGCCAGCGCACCCGGCACAGGGACCCGCTCTGGAAACACCATATATTTT.